The 21 T cell receptor beta chains in this list originate from one sample, sequenced in a study of T cell repertoires in cytomegalovirus infection. No antigens are known for them. TCRdb reprocessed the reads with MiXCR, giving one entry per CDR3 protein. The repertoire holds more than 300,000 distinct CDR3 sequences, roughly a third seen once, with 13% in the top ten. The source material was cultured PBMCs, sampled from culture after CMV antigen stimulation. The origin of the receptors is a human donor in good health (CMV status not recorded). Some clones in this sample may be carry-over from other donors' samples.

The chain recombines TRBV10-3 with TRBJ2-2; D remains ambiguous. The CDR3 extends over 15 amino acids. Germline V gives CDR1 ENHRY, CDR2 SYGVKD. V dropped 8 bases and J dropped 4 bases, with 17 bases sitting between them. The CDR3 DNA follows: TGTGCCATCGGTGGAAGCTGGCCGGGCACCGGGGAGCTGTTTTTT. Protein: CAIGGSWPGTGELFF.

This clonotype was found many times. The V call is TRBV7-2, the J call TRBJ1-6; D may be TRBD1 (5 bases). Germline V gene lookup returns CDR1 SGHTA and CDR2 FQGNSA. The CDR3 is 16 amino acids. Between the trimmed V and J ends, which lost 5 bases and 0 bases, there was a span of 11 bases. The chain's CDR3 is CASSPRQSSYNSPLHF. The CDR3 region has the DNA TGTGCCAGCAGCCCTCGACAGAGCTCCTATAATTCACCCCTCCACTTT.

V gene TRBV7-3 combines with J gene TRBJ2-1; 10 nucleotides agree with TRBD1. Trimming cost V 5 bases and J 3 bases; bases outside gene matches: 7. Germline CDR1 and CDR2: SGHTA and FQGTGA. This CDR3 contains 16 residues. CDR3 coding DNA: TGTGCCAGCAGCCTTGAGGGACAGGGGAACTACAATGAGCAGTTCTTC. It translates to CASSLEGQGNYNEQFF.

The V call is TRBV6-2 or TRBV6-3, the J call TRBJ1-5, with unresolved D. Deletions cut 2 bases from V and 5 bases from J, with 13 bases between. CDR1 is MNHEY and CDR2 is SVGEGT in the germline V gene. This CDR3 has 15 amino acids. The DNA of the CDR3 is TGTGCCAGCAGTTACGTGAGGCAGGATTATCAGCCCCAGCATTTT. Translation gives CASSYVRQDYQPQHF.

At least ten counts were recorded for this clonotype. The chain couples TRBV7-2 to TRBJ2-5; tentative D call: TRBD1 (5 bases). Germline-derived CDR1 and CDR2 are SGHTA and FQGNSA. There are 13 residues in the CDR3. V was shortened by 3 bases and J by 5 bases, with 10 bases between the two germline ends. The CDR3 bases are TGTGCCAGCAGCTTCACGGACACGGAGACCCAGTACTTC. Amino acids: CASSFTDTETQYF.

The chain has TRBV28 and TRBJ1-2; 7 bases map to TRBD1. The CDR3 extends over 16 amino acids. In germline, CDR1 is MDHEN, CDR2 SYDVKM. J lost 3 bases, V lost 3 bases, and 10 bases had no gene match. CDR3: CASSLGGRGSDYGYTF. DNA of the CDR3: TGTGCCAGCAGTTTGGGCGGCAGGGGGTCGGACTATGGCTACACCTTC.

The sample holds many counts of this clonotype. V usage is TRBV12-3 or TRBV12-4 and J usage is TRBJ2-3, with TRBD2 as a possible D gene (6 bases). There are 17 residues in the CDR3. The V and J ends lost 1 base and 3 bases respectively, with 17 bases between them. Written as DNA, the CDR3 is TGTGCCAGCAGTTTAGATGTTGCGGGGACCACTACAGATACGCAGTATTTT. It codes for CASSLDVAGTTTDTQYF.

The CDR3 nucleotides are TGTGCCAGCAGCCCATGGGACAGGAGCTTCTCTGGAAACACCATATATTTT. Residues: CASSPWDRSFSGNTIYF. V usage is TRBV12-3 or TRBV12-4 and J usage is TRBJ1-3, with 8 nucleotides matching TRBD1. Trimming removed 6 bases from V and 0 bases from J; junction bases left unmatched: 10. The CDR3 extends over 17 amino acids.

This clonotype was detected many times. V is TRBV7-8 and J is TRBJ1-6; D is ambiguous. The CDR3 runs 13 residues. CDR1 SGHVS and CDR2 FQNEAQ come from the germline V gene. V was shortened by 3 bases and J by 15 bases, with 15 bases between the two germline ends. The CDR3 DNA reads TGTGCCAGCAGCTTCGTCGAGGGCCAGAACCTCCACTTT. It encodes CASSFVEGQNLHF.

The chain links TRBV12-3 or TRBV12-4 to TRBJ1-5; no clear D gene. Trimming removed 1 base at V and 11 bases at J, with 12 bases between. The CDR3 length is 13 residues. The CDR3 region is CASSLEPGRAQHF. The CDR3 DNA follows: TGTGCCAGCAGTTTAGAACCGGGAAGGGCCCAGCATTTT.

The V gene is TRBV12-3 or TRBV12-4, the J gene TRBJ2-4; 7 bases are a match to TRBD2. This CDR3 has 13 amino acids. J gave up 10 bases and V 4 bases, and 7 bases lay outside the gene matches. This chain's CDR3 is CASSSRRGVIQYF. DNA of the CDR3: TGTGCCAGCAGTTCCCGCCGGGGGGTAATTCAGTACTTC.

This clonotype was counted at least ten times. The chain recombines TRBV12-3 or TRBV12-4 with TRBJ2-3; 8 nucleotides match TRBD2. Losses at the gene ends were 6 bases for V and 4 bases for J; bases not matched to a gene: 15. This CDR3 region has 17 residues. The chain's CDR3 is CASSIREGTPRSDTQYF. In nucleotides, the CDR3 is TGTGCCAGCAGCATCCGGGAGGGAACCCCGCGATCAGATACGCAGTATTTT.

This clonotype was recorded many times. The rearrangement links TRBV7-2 to TRBJ2-2, with 9 bases lining up with TRBD1. The germline V gene has CDR1 SGHTA and CDR2 FQGNSA. The CDR3 consists of 16 residues. J was trimmed by 4 bases and V by 5 bases; bases with no gene match: 8. The CDR3 nucleotides are TGTGCCAGCAGCACCTTACAGGGGGCGGTCACCGGGGAGCTGTTTTTT. Amino acid sequence: CASSTLQGAVTGELFF.

This clonotype was counted ten times or more. The rearrangement uses TRBV12-3 or TRBV12-4 and TRBJ1-1; possible D gene TRBD1, 5 bases. V dropped 8 bases and J dropped 4 bases, with 8 bases sitting between them. This CDR3 region has 11 residues. As DNA, the CDR3 is TGTGCCAGCCGGAGGGGCACTGAAGCTTTCTTT. This encodes CASRRGTEAFF.

This chain joins TRBV28 and TRBJ2-1, with TRBD2 as a possible D gene (6 bases). This CDR3 comprises 15 residues. The germline V and J ends were trimmed by 7 bases and 0 bases, with 13 bases remaining between them. Germline V gene data show CDR1 as MDHEN and CDR2 as SYDVKM. CDR3 loop: CASITGTSSYNEQFF. The DNA of the CDR3 is TGTGCCAGCATTACCGGGACTTCCTCCTACAATGAGCAGTTCTTC.

The chain carries TRBV6-5 and TRBJ2-6, with D perhaps matching TRBD1 (6 bases). In germline, CDR1 is MNHEY, CDR2 SVGAGI. The CDR3 runs to 18 residues. The V end lost 2 bases, the J end lost 0 bases, and 14 bases lay between the germline ends. The CDR3 protein is CASSYHGQTDSGANVLTF. CDR3 nucleotides: TGTGCCAGCAGTTACCACGGACAGACTGACTCTGGGGCCAACGTCCTGACTTTC.

The chain employs TRBV10-3 and TRBJ1-1; D ambiguous. This CDR3 has 16 amino acids. CDR1 ENHRY and CDR2 SYGVKD come from the germline V gene. V gave up 0 bases and J gave up 5 bases, with 16 bases separating them. The CDR3: CAISESPGVGRTEAFF. For the CDR3, the DNA is TGTGCCATCAGTGAGTCGCCGGGAGTCGGTCGGACTGAAGCTTTCTTT.

This clonotype has at least ten counts. The chain joins TRBV10-2 to TRBJ2-7; 14 nucleotides align to TRBD2. The CDR3 is made up of 17 amino acids. The germline gives CDR1 WSHSY, CDR2 SAAADI. Germline trimming cut 0 bases from V and 12 bases from J; bases unmatched to any gene: 13. The CDR3 reads CASSESGTSGGLRRVYV. The CDR3 DNA sequence: TGCGCCAGCAGTGAGTCCGGGACTAGCGGGGGTCTCCGGAGGGTGTACGTC.

The sample holds one count of this clonotype. The chain recombines TRBV29-1 with TRBJ1-1, with D possibly matching TRBD1 (6 bases). This CDR3 has 13 residues. The V end was cut by 6 bases, the J end by 2 bases, with 13 bases between. CDR1 is SQVTM and CDR2 is ANQGSEA in the germline V gene. CDR3 in amino acids: CSVQGRANTEAFF. DNA for the CDR3: TGCAGCGTCCAGGGGAGGGCAAACACTGAAGCTTTCTTT.

There are many counts of this clonotype. The rearrangement uses TRBV2 and TRBJ2-5, with D possibly being TRBD2 (7 bases). V was trimmed by 6 bases and J by 4 bases, leaving 15 bases between them. Germline assignment: CDR1 SNHLY and CDR2 FYNNEI. The CDR3 has 14 residues. CDR3 in DNA: TGTGCCAGCAGAGGCTGGGGGGGGCGAGAGACCCAGTACTTC. Protein product: CASRGWGGRETQYF.

This clonotype was observed many times. The rearrangement links TRBV7-2 to TRBJ2-3, with D perhaps TRBD1 (7 bases). V was trimmed by 5 bases and J by 4 bases, leaving 16 bases between them. This CDR3 contains 15 residues. The V gene's germline CDR1 is SGHTA and CDR2 FQGNSA. The CDR3 region is CASSPEGRGADTQYF. The CDR3 coding sequence is TGTGCCAGCAGCCCAGAGGGCAGGGGGGCAGATACGCAGTATTTT.